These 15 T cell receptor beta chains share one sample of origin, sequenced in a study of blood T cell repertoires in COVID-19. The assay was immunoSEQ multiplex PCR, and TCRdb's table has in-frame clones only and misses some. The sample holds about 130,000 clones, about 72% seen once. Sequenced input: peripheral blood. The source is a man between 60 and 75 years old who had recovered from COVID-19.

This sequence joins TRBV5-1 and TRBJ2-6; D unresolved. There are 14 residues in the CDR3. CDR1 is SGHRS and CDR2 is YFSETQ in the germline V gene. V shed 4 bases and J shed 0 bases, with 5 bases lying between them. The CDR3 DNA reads TGCGCCAGCAGCCCCTTCTCTGGGGCCAACGTCCTGACTTTC. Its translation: CASSPFSGANVLTF.

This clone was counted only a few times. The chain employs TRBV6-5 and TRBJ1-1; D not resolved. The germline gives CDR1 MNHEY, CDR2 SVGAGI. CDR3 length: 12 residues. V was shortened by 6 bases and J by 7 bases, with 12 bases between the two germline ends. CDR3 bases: TGTGCCAGCAGCGACGGGTCAAATGAAGCTTTCTTT. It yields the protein CASSDGSNEAFF.

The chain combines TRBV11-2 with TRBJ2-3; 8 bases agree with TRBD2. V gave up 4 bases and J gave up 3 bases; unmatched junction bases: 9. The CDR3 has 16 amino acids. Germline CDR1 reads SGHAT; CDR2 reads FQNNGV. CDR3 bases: TGTGCCAGCAGCTCCCAACCCGGGGGGGCAACAGATACGCAGTATTTT. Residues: CASSSQPGGATDTQYF.

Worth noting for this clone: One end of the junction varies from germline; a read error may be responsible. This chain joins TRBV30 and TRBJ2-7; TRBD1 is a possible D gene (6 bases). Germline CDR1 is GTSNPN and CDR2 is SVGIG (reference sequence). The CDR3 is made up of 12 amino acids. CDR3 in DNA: TGTGCCTGGAGTTCTCAAGGGGGACACCGGAACTTC. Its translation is CAWSSQGGHRNF.

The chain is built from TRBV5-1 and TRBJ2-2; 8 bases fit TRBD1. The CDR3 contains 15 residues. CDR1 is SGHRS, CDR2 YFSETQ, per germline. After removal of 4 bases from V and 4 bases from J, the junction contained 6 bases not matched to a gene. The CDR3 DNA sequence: TGCGCCAGCAGCGCCGGGACAGGTCCCACCGGGGAGCTGTTTTTT. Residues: CASSAGTGPTGELFF.

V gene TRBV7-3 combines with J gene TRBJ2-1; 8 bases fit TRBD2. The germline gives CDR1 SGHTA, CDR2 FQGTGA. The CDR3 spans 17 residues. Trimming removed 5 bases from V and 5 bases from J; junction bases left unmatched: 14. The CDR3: CASSTPGVAGPHNEQFF. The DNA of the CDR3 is TGTGCCAGCAGCACCCCGGGGGTAGCGGGACCACACAATGAGCAGTTCTTC.

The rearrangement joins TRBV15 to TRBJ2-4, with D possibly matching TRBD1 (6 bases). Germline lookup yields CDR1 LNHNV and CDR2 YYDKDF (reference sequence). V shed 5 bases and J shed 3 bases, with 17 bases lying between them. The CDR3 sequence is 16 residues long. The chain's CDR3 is CATSRKNREDKNIQYF. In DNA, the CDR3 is TGTGCCACCAGCCGAAAGAACAGGGAAGACAAAAACATTCAGTACTTC.

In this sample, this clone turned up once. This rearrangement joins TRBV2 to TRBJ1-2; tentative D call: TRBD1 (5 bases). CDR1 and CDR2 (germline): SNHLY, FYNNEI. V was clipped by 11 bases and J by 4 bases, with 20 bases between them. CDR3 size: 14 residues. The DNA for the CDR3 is TGTGCCCAGTTAGCAGGGCCTGAGTCCTATGGCTACACCTTC. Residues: CAQLAGPESYGYTF.

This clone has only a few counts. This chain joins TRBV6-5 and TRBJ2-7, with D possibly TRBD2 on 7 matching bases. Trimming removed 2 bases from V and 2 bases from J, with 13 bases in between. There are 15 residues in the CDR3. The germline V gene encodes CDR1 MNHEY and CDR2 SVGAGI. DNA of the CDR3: TGTGCCAGCAGTTACCCGAGGGGGGGCACCTACGAGCAGTACTTC. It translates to CASSYPRGGTYEQYF.

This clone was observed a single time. The CDR3 spells CATSGPGQGVYNEQFF. The CDR3 DNA sequence: TGTGCCACCAGTGGACCGGGACAGGGGGTATACAATGAGCAGTTCTTC. V gene TRBV24-1 combines with J gene TRBJ2-1, with 11 bases fitting TRBD1. V shed 5 bases, J shed 4 bases, and the junction held 6 bases outside the gene matches. In germline, CDR1 is KGHDR, CDR2 SFDVKD. The CDR3 extends over 16 amino acids.

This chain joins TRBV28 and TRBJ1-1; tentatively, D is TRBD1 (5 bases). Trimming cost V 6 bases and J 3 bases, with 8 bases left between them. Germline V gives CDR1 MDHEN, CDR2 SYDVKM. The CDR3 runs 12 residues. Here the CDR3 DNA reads TGTGCCAGCAGGGGGCAGTACACTGAAGCTTTCTTT. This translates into CASRGQYTEAFF.

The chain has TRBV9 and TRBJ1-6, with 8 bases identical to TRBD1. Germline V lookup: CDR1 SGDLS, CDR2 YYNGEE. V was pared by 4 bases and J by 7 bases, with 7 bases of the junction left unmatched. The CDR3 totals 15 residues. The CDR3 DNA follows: TGTGCCAGCAGCCCTTCGACAGGGGCCAATTCACCCCTCCACTTT. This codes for CASSPSTGANSPLHF. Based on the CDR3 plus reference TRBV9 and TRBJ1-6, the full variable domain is DSGVTQTPKHLITATGQRVTLRCSPRSGDLSVYWYQQSLDQGLQFLIQYYNGEERAKGNILERFSAQQFPDLHSELNLSSLELGDSALYFCASSPSTGANSPLHFGNGTRLTVT.

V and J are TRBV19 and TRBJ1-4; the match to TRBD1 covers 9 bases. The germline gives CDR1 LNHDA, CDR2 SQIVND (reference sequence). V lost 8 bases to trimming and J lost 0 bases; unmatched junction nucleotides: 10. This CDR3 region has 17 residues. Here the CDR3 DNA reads TGTGCCAGTGCCGACAGGGGGTCCCCTTCAACTAATGAAAAACTGTTTTTT. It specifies CASADRGSPSTNEKLFF.

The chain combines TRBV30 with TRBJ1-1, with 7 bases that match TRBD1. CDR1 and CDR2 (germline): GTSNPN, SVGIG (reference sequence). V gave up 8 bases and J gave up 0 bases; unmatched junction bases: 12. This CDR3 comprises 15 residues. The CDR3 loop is CAADFPGTVNTEAFF. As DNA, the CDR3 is TGTGCCGCCGACTTCCCGGGGACAGTGAACACTGAAGCTTTCTTT.

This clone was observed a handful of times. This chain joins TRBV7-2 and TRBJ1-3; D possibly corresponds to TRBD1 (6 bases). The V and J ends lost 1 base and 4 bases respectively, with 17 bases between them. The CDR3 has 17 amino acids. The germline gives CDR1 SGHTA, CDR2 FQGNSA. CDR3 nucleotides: TGTGCCAGCAGCTTAGGAGGGGGATATATCTCGGGAAACACCATATATTTT. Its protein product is CASSLGGGYISGNTIYF.